The present T cell receptor (beta chain) was sequenced within a study of T cells after yellow fever vaccination. This clonotype has at least ten counts. TCRdb passed the 5' RACE reads through MiXCR, listing each CDR3 protein once. The sample holds roughly 400,000 distinct CDR3 sequences, approximately 19% seen once. The specimen comprised PBMCs, sampled before the yellow fever booster vaccination. The source is a man younger than 30 who received the YFV17D yellow fever vaccine.

CDR3 amino acids: CASSLEAFGYTF. The CDR3 DNA reads TGTGCCAGCAGCTTAGAGGCCTTTGGCTACACCTTC. V usage is TRBV7-9 and J usage is TRBJ1-2, with unresolved D. Trimming removed 1 base from V and 7 bases from J, with 7 bases in between. CDR1 and CDR2 (germline): SEHNR, FQNEAQ (reference sequence). CDR3 length: 12 amino acids.